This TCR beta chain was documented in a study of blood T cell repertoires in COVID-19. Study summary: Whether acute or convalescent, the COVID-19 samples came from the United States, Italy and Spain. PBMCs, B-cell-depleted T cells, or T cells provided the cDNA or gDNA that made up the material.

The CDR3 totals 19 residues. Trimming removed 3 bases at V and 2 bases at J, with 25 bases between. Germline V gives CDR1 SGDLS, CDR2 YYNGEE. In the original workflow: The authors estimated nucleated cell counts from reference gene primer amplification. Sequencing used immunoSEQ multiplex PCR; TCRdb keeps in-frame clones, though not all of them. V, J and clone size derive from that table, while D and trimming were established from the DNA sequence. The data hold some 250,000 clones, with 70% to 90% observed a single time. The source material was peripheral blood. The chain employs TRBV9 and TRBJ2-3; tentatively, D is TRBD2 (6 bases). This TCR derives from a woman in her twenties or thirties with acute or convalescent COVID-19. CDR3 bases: TGTGCCAGCAGCGCGGGGGTCTTGGCGGGAAGCCTCTTCACAGATACGCAGTATTTT. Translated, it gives CASSAGVLAGSLFTDTQYF.